Presented here are 21 T cell receptor beta chains from one specimen sequenced in a study of TIL therapy for anti-PD-1-resistant metastatic lung cancer. Time point reported: pre-treatment sample, taken before nivolumab and TIL therapy. The immunoSEQ assay was v3. The table came from immunoSEQ multiplex PCR; TCRdb's copy has only in-frame clones and leaves some out. The repertoire holds some 60,000 clones, with over 70% as singletons. This material consisted of blood, taken at baseline. The receptors originated from a person aged 25-80 years with non-small cell lung cancer.

With respect to this clone: One junction end does not reproduce the germline sequence, and a read error may be involved. V is TRBV19 and J is TRBJ1-5; D is unclear. Germline values: CDR1 LNHDA, CDR2 SQIVND (reference sequence). This CDR3 contains 16 residues. DNA for the CDR3: TGTGCCAGTAGTGTAGACCCCGCGAAGGGCAATCAGCCCCAGCATTTT. It is translated as CASSVDPAKGNQPQHF.

V gene TRBV7-9 combines with J gene TRBJ1-1; D gene unclear. The V and J ends lost 4 bases and 10 bases respectively, with 22 bases between them. The CDR3 runs to 15 residues. Germline V CDR1 and CDR2: SEHNR, FQNEAQ (reference sequence). The CDR3 here is CASSSWTGKLRRAFF. Here the CDR3 DNA reads TGTGCCAGCAGCTCTTGGACCGGCAAACTACGTCGAGCTTTCTTT.

The genes are TRBV7-2 and TRBJ1-4; TRBD1 matches 9 bases. CDR3 length equals 16 residues. Germline V gene lookup returns CDR1 SGHTA and CDR2 FQGNSA. V shed 5 bases and J 10 bases; nucleotides not matched to a gene: 14. The CDR3 DNA reads as TGTGCCAGCAGCATCCGGCCCCCGGACAGGGGAGGAAAACTGTTTTTT. Translating gives CASSIRPPDRGGKLFF.

The chain recombines TRBV5-1 with TRBJ2-5; D is unclear. This CDR3 is 11 amino acids long. With 2 bases removed from V and 13 bases from J, the gap between germline ends came to 12 bases. Per the germline V gene, CDR1 is SGHRS and CDR2 is YFSETQ. Here the CDR3 DNA reads TGCGCCAGCAGCTTTTCTGGACGGTCGTACTTC. Its translation: CASSFSGRSYF.

This chain connects TRBV9 to TRBJ2-3; D call uncertain. The CDR3 has 14 amino acids. Trimming cost V 0 bases and J 5 bases, with 10 bases left between them. The germline gives CDR1 SGDLS, CDR2 YYNGEE. The CDR3 spells CASSVVGNQDTQYF. DNA for the CDR3: TGTGCCAGCAGCGTAGTCGGTAACCAAGATACGCAGTATTTT.

The chain employs TRBV4-2 and TRBJ2-3; a weak D match, TRBD2 (6 bases). V lost 0 bases to trimming and J lost 2 bases, with 24 bases between them. CDR3 length: 20 amino acids. Per the germline V gene, CDR1 is LGHNA and CDR2 is YNFKEQ. The CDR3 coding sequence is TGTGCCAGCAGCCAAGAGGGCGCGGTGGAGGGCCCGAATTCCACAGATACGCAGTATTTT. Translating it yields CASSQEGAVEGPNSTDTQYF.

The chain uses TRBV11-3 and TRBJ1-2; D possibly corresponds to TRBD1 (6 bases). V lost 7 bases, J lost 6 bases, and 12 bases lay in between. This CDR3 has 12 residues. Germline V lookup: CDR1 SGHNT, CDR2 YENEEA. CDR3 in DNA: TGTGCCAGCAATAAGGGGGGCCATGGCTACACCTTC. As protein: CASNKGGHGYTF.

Only a few counts were recorded for this clone. The V call is TRBV7-2, the J call TRBJ1-1; maybe TRBD1 (5 bases). This CDR3 region has 13 residues. Trimming left V 5 bases short and J 1 base short, with 8 bases between. Germline V gene sequence: CDR1 SGHTA, CDR2 FQGNSA. The CDR3 protein is CASSTQENTEAFF. CDR3 DNA: TGTGCCAGCAGCACACAGGAGAACACTGAAGCTTTCTTT. Supplemented by reference TRBV7-2 and TRBJ1-1, the full variable domain reads GAGVSQSPSNKVTEKGKDVELRCDPISGHTALYWYRQSLGQGLEFLIYFQGNSAPDKSGLPSDRFSAERTGGSVSTLTIQRTQQEDSAVYLCASSTQENTEAFFGQGTRLTVV.

The sample holds a few counts of this clone. The V and J genes are TRBV7-2 and TRBJ2-4; D might be TRBD1 (6 bases). This CDR3 is built from 16 residues. Between the trimmed V and J ends, which lost 5 bases and 2 bases, there was a span of 16 bases. In germline, CDR1 is SGHTA, CDR2 FQGNSA. The CDR3 nucleotides read TGTGCCAGCAGCCCGGACAGCGTCGGACCCAAAAACATTCAGTACTTC. This translates into CASSPDSVGPKNIQYF.

The chain carries TRBV27 and TRBJ2-2; D is ambiguous. V was shortened by 2 bases and J by 7 bases, with 2 bases between the two germline ends. The length of the CDR3 is 11 residues. Germline lookup yields CDR1 MNHEY and CDR2 SMNVEV (reference sequence). CDR3 sequence reads: CASSLNGELFF. Written as DNA, the CDR3 is TGTGCCAGCAGTTTAAACGGGGAGCTGTTTTTT.

J is TRBJ2-7 and V is TRBV6-5, with D unclear. Trimming shortened V by 2 bases and J by 0 bases, and 11 bases separated the two germline ends. The germline V gene has CDR1 MNHEY and CDR2 SVGAGI. There are 15 residues in the CDR3. This CDR3 reads CASSYGNRFSYEQYF. The CDR3 DNA follows: TGTGCCAGCAGTTACGGGAACAGATTCTCCTACGAGCAGTACTTC.

The chain uses TRBV27 and TRBJ2-7; D gene unclear. The CDR3 has 13 amino acids. Trimming shortened V by 5 bases and J by 4 bases, and 12 bases separated the two germline ends. CDR1 is MNHEY and CDR2 is SMNVEV in the germline V gene (reference sequence). The CDR3 DNA follows: TGTGCCAGCAGTCTTCGCATCACATACGAGCAGTACTTC. Protein product: CASSLRITYEQYF.

Comments on this clone: One end of the junction fails to match germline, which may point to a read error. J is TRBJ2-2 and V is TRBV5-4; 11 nucleotides match TRBD2. Germline V gene sequence: CDR1 SGHNT, CDR2 YYREEE (reference sequence). This CDR3 has 17 amino acids. The CDR3 DNA sequence: TGTGCCAGCAGGTTGGGCTCCGGGACTAGCGGCACCGGGGAGCTGTTTTTT. Amino acid sequence: CASRLGSGTSGTGELFF.

This clone was observed a few times. The genes are TRBV2 and TRBJ1-1, with TRBD1 identical over 7 bases. The CDR3 sequence is 15 residues long. V shed 6 bases and J 5 bases; nucleotides not matched to a gene: 12. Germline assignment: CDR1 SNHLY and CDR2 FYNNEI. Here the CDR3 DNA reads TGTGCCAGCAGAGCCCCGACAGGGAGCGGGACTGAAGCTTTCTTT. Residues: CASRAPTGSGTEAFF. Full variable domain (remainder filled in from reference TRBV2 and TRBJ1-1): EPEVTQTPSHQVTQMGQEVILRCVPISNHLYFYWYRQILGQKVEFLVSFYNNEISEKSEIFDDQFSVERPDGSNFTLKIRSTKLEDSAMYFCASRAPTGSGTEAFFGQGTRLTVV.

Only a few counts were recorded for this clone. The chain employs TRBV7-2 and TRBJ1-5, with a possible D match to TRBD1 (5 bases). Trimming pared 5 bases from V and 8 bases from J, leaving 13 bases between. Germline CDR1 SGHTA, CDR2 FQGNSA. CDR3 size: 13 residues. The CDR3 nucleotides are TGTGCCAGCAGCCTGGGGGTTCAAGAGCCCCAGCATTTT. The encoded protein is CASSLGVQEPQHF. Full variable domain (rest looked up from reference TRBV7-2 and TRBJ1-5): GAGVSQSPSNKVTEKGKDVELRCDPISGHTALYWYRQSLGQGLEFLIYFQGNSAPDKSGLPSDRFSAERTGGSVSTLTIQRTQQEDSAVYLCASSLGVQEPQHFGDGTRLSIL.

The rearrangement links TRBV7-2 to TRBJ1-6, with D maybe TRBD1 (6 bases). The germline V and J ends were trimmed by 5 bases and 9 bases, with 20 bases remaining between them. The CDR3 covers 16 residues. Germline lookup yields CDR1 SGHTA and CDR2 FQGNSA. The CDR3 coding sequence is TGTGCCAGCAGCCCGGAACAGGGAGTCGGGCCTTCACCCCTCCACTTT. It encodes CASSPEQGVGPSPLHF.

The chain combines TRBV7-2 with TRBJ2-1, with a possible D match to TRBD2 (5 bases). Germline CDR1 and CDR2: SGHTA and FQGNSA. The CDR3 totals 13 residues. Trimming shortened V by 5 bases and J by 6 bases, and 11 bases separated the two germline ends. The CDR3 here is CASSLGGSNEQFF. The CDR3 DNA reads as TGTGCCAGCAGCCTAGGAGGTAGCAATGAGCAGTTCTTC.

The rearrangement joins TRBV4-1 to TRBJ1-1, with D maybe TRBD1 (5 bases). Germline assignment: CDR1 MGHRA and CDR2 YSYEKL. This CDR3 region has 14 residues. Trimming pared 3 bases from V and 5 bases from J, leaving 13 bases between. This CDR3 is CASSQTGGGTEAFF. In nucleotides, the CDR3 is TGCGCCAGCAGCCAGACTGGGGGTGGTACTGAAGCTTTCTTT.

This sequence joins TRBV5-5 and TRBJ1-3; D gene ambiguous. Between the trimmed V and J ends, which lost 1 base and 0 bases, there was a span of 14 bases. This CDR3 is built from 17 residues. Germline CDR1 SGHKS, CDR2 YYEKEE (reference sequence). The chain's CDR3 is CASSLSFYADSGNTIYF. CDR3 coding DNA: TGTGCCAGCAGCTTGTCCTTCTATGCAGACTCTGGAAACACCATATATTTT.

The V and J genes are TRBV7-2 and TRBJ2-7; D gene unclear. The V gene lost 5 bases and the J gene lost 2 bases, with 7 bases spanning the gap. There are 12 residues in the CDR3. Per germline, CDR1 SGHTA and CDR2 FQGNSA. The CDR3 region has the DNA TGTGCCAGCAGCCGGCCTACCTACGAGCAGTACTTC. It encodes CASSRPTYEQYF. The full variable domain, in which reference TRBV7-2 and TRBJ2-7 provide the parts outside the CDR3, is GAGVSQSPSNKVTEKGKDVELRCDPISGHTALYWYRQSLGQGLEFLIYFQGNSAPDKSGLPSDRFSAERTGGSVSTLTIQRTQQEDSAVYLCASSRPTYEQYFGPGTRLTVT.

The V and J genes are TRBV28 and TRBJ2-1; 12 nucleotides agree with TRBD2. The CDR3 is 19 amino acids. The germline gives CDR1 MDHEN, CDR2 SYDVKM. Trimming at V came to 2 bases and at J to 0 bases, leaving 8 bases not matched to a gene. The CDR3 region has the DNA TGTGCCAGCAGTTTACCGCTAGCGGGGGGGTTGTCCTCCTACAATGAGCAGTTCTTC. It translates to CASSLPLAGGLSSYNEQFF. Filled out from reference TRBV28 and TRBJ2-1, the complete variable domain reads DVKVTQSSRYLVKRTGEKVFLECVQDMDHENMFWYRQDPGLGLRLIYFSYDVKMKEKGDIPEGYSVSREKKERFSLILESASTNQTSMYLCASSLPLAGGLSSYNEQFFGPGTRLTVL.